This entry features one TCR beta chain sequence. V dropped 2 bases and J dropped 6 bases, with 11 bases sitting between them. CDR3 size: 13 residues. Germline V gene lookup returns CDR1 MGHRA and CDR2 YSYEKL. The sample belongs to a study of blood T cell repertoires in COVID-19. Measured with immunoSEQ multiplex PCR; TCRdb has only the in-frame clones, and not every one. This table has 430,000 or so clones, 70% to 90% appearing once. The source is a man aged 18 to 30 with COVID-19, enrolled during active disease. The sample was peripheral blood. This chain connects TRBV4-1 to TRBJ2-7, with D perhaps matching TRBD2 (6 bases). DNA of the CDR3: TGCGCCAGCAGCCAAATGGAGGGTCGCGAGCAGTACTTC. Its translation is CASSQMEGREQYF.